The rows below give T cell receptor beta chains drawn from one sample of a study of beta chain features in type 1 diabetes. Data came from immunoSEQ multiplex PCR; TCRdb stores just in-frame clones and leaves some out. The repertoire holds around 150,000 clones, about 9.4% seen once, with more than 0.4% in the top ten. The specimen was central memory CD4+ T cells from blood. These receptors all stem from a man aged 25 to 45 with type 1 diabetes. Both conserved end residues are part of each CDR3. D genes are given only for firm matches. Clone size, where shown, is once, few, many, or a class for clones that have expanded.

cdr3_nt	cdr3_aa	v_call	j_call	d_call	clone_size
TGTGCCAGCAGCTTGGATGCGGAGATGGGGCAGTATTTT	CASSLDAEMGQYF	TRBV5-4	TRBJ2-3	.	.
TGTGCCAGCAGTCCGACTAGCGGGAGAGGAAATGAGCAGTTCTTC	CASSPTSGRGNEQFF	TRBV5-4	TRBJ2-1	TRBD2	.
TGTGCCAGCAGTTTAGGACAGGGGAACACTGAAGCTTTCTTT	CASSLGQGNTEAFF	TRBV27	TRBJ1-1	TRBD1	few
TGTGCCAGCAGCTTGGTTAGCAGGGTAAAACAGGATGGCTACACCTTC	CASSLVSRVKQDGYTF	TRBV5-4	TRBJ1-2	.	few
TGCGCCAGCAGCCAAGACCCGATCCGGGACAGTAACACAGATACGCAGTATTTT	CASSQDPIRDSNTDTQYF	TRBV4-3	TRBJ2-3	TRBD1	.
TGTGCCAGTAGTCAGGGGGTCGACGCTGAAGCTTTCTTT	CASSQGVDAEAFF	TRBV19	TRBJ1-1	TRBD1	.
TGTGCCAGCAGCCAACAGGGGGCGGACGAGACCCAGTACTTC	CASSQQGADETQYF	TRBV5-4	TRBJ2-5	TRBD1	.
TGTGCCAGTAGTGGAGCAGGGAAGAACACTGAAGCTTTCTTT	CASSGAGKNTEAFF	TRBV19	TRBJ1-1	.	.
TGTGCCACCAGCAGTGCCCAGTACAATGAGCAGTTCTTC	CATSSAQYNEQFF	TRBV15	TRBJ2-1	.	few
TGTGCCACCAGCAGGCAGGGCGCAGATACGCAGTATTTT	CATSRQGADTQYF	TRBV15	TRBJ2-3	.	few
TGCAGCGTTGGAGGTACGGGAGGAAGAGATACGCAGTATTTT	CSVGGTGGRDTQYF	TRBV29-1	TRBJ2-3	TRBD2	few
TGTGCCAGCAGCAGGGCGCCTCGGAGGGCCGGGGCCAACGTCCTGACTTTC	CASSRAPRRAGANVLTF	TRBV21-1	TRBJ2-6	.	few
TGTGCCAGGTCAGTGGAGACCCAGTACTTC	CARSVETQYF	TRBV9	TRBJ2-5	.	.
TGTGCCAGCAGCTTACAAGGACTAGCGGGCGTCCTTCGGTTCTTC	CASSLQGLAGVLRFF	TRBV7-2	TRBJ2-1	TRBD2	few
TGCAGCGTTGAAGGCGGGAGCACAGATACGCAGTATTTT	CSVEGGSTDTQYF	TRBV29-1	TRBJ2-3	.	.
TGTGCCAGCCCGAGGGGGACAGGAGGGAACACCGGGGAGCTGTTTTTT	CASPRGTGGNTGELFF	TRBV7-2	TRBJ2-2	TRBD1	few
TGTGCCAGCAGCTCATTAGCGGGTTCGGCCCAAGAGACCCAGTACTTC	CASSSLAGSAQETQYF	TRBV28	TRBJ2-5	TRBD2	few
TGTGCCAGCATAAAAGAGTTCGTTGGGGAGCTGTTTTTT	CASIKEFVGELFF	TRBV6-6	TRBJ2-2	.	.
TGTGCCAGCAGCGGGACGTCCGGGGGCCAGTACTTC	CASSGTSGGQYF	TRBV6-6	TRBJ2-5	.	once
TGTGCCAGCAGCGAACACCGCCGCTCTCTTGAAGCTTTCTTT	CASSEHRRSLEAFF	TRBV7-6	TRBJ1-1	.	.
TGTGCCATCAGTAAGGGACTAGCGGGCAACAATGAGCAGTTCTTC	CAISKGLAGNNEQFF	TRBV10-3	TRBJ2-1	TRBD2	few
TGTGCCAGCAGTCCCGGGACACGGTTTTATGGCTACACCTTC	CASSPGTRFYGYTF	TRBV6-5	TRBJ1-2	.	few
TGTGCCATCAGTGAGTCCACAGGAGCTGGAAACACCATATATTTT	CAISESTGAGNTIYF	TRBV10-3	TRBJ1-3	.	few
TGTGCCAGCAGCTTATCCAGGGCCTCCTACGAGCAGTACTTC	CASSLSRASYEQYF	TRBV11-2	TRBJ2-7	.	.
TGTGCCAGCAGCCAGGGACTAGCGGGTTCCTCTGGGGCCAACGTCCTGACTTTC	CASSQGLAGSSGANVLTF	TRBV7-3	TRBJ2-6	TRBD2	.
TGTGCCAGCAGTCGCAGCGGGCCGCCCCCTCTGAATGAGCAGTTCTTC	CASSRSGPPPLNEQFF	TRBV7-3	TRBJ2-1	.	few
TGTGCCAGCAGTCGTCTACCCGGGACTGGAGCCTACGAGCAGTACTTC	CASSRLPGTGAYEQYF	TRBV28	TRBJ2-7	.	.
TGCGCCAGCAGCTTGTTCCCAGGGGGAGAGACCCAGTACTTC	CASSLFPGGETQYF	TRBV5-1	TRBJ2-5	TRBD1	.
TGTGCCAGCAGCTACCGGGACAGGGAGGGCAATGAGCAGTTCTTC	CASSYRDREGNEQFF	TRBV7-2	TRBJ2-1	TRBD1	few
TGTGCCAGCAGCTCTAGCGGCACAGATACGCAGTATTTT	CASSSSGTDTQYF	TRBV5-6	TRBJ2-3	.	.
TGTGCCAGCAGCGTAGAGAAACATGGGCCGGGCACAGATACGCAGTATTTT	CASSVEKHGPGTDTQYF	TRBV9	TRBJ2-3	.	.
TGTGCCAGCACCCGCGCTCGACAAGAGACCCAGTACTTC	CASTRARQETQYF	TRBV2	TRBJ2-5	.	few
TGCAGTGCTCCGACATACTACGAGCAGTACTTC	CSAPTYYEQYF	TRBV20-1	TRBJ2-7	.	.
TGTGCCAGCTCACCTGACAGCTCCGGGGAGCTGTTTTTT	CASSPDSSGELFF	TRBV18	TRBJ2-2	.	few
TGTGCCAGCAGCTTAAATACAGGGGACATTCAGTACTTC	CASSLNTGDIQYF	TRBV7-2	TRBJ2-4	TRBD1	few
TGTGCCAGCCGAGGGGGACCCTACGAGCAGTACTTC	CASRGGPYEQYF	TRBV6-5	TRBJ2-7	.	.
TGTGCCAGCAGCTTCCCGGGACTAGCGGGAGGCGGGAGTTCCTACGAGCAGTACTTC	CASSFPGLAGGGSSYEQYF	TRBV7-9	TRBJ2-7	TRBD2	.
TGTGCCAGCTCACCACCCTACTCGCTACAAGAGACCCAGTACTTC	CASSPPYSLQETQYF	TRBV18	TRBJ2-5	.	few
TGCGCCAGCAGCCAAGATACTTCTCAGCCCCAGCATTTT	CASSQDTSQPQHF	TRBV4-3	TRBJ1-5	.	few
TGTGCCAGCACCATTGAGGCGGAGATCACAGATACGCAGTATTTT	CASTIEAEITDTQYF	TRBV9	TRBJ2-3	.	.
TGTGCCAGCAGTACTAATCAGCCCCAGCATTTT	CASSTNQPQHF	TRBV27	TRBJ1-5	.	.
TGTGCCAGCAGCTTCCGTAGCGGCCAGTACAATGAGCAGTTCTTC	CASSFRSGQYNEQFF	TRBV7-9	TRBJ2-1	.	few